This T cell receptor beta chain was sequenced during a study of cytomegalovirus exposure and HLA in healthy donors (TCRdb year 2017). At the level of the whole study: According to a later analysis, the roughly 120 validation repertoires were produced on the same platform as the approximately 610 repertoires of the first cohort. Besides the first cohort of 550 to 750 subjects, a separate validation cohort made up of over 100 different subjects was used. The study combined high-throughput TCR immunosequencing, statistical association of individual TCRs with disease status, and machine learning to predict cytomegalovirus infection status. The study aimed to test whether cataloging public T cell receptors could reveal signatures of past pathogen exposure.

The library came from the immunoSEQ multiplex PCR assay. As for the authors' bioinformatics: To diagnose cytomegalovirus status from the catalog of TCR beta chain sequences, a statistical classification framework was built. TCRdb re-hosts the immuneACCESS table, in-frame sequences only. Its copies lack some clones; in the studies checked, an unresolved V gene accounts for under half of them, and the cause for the rest is not known. From that table come the V and J calls and clone size; the DNA was used to work out D and trimming. For this sample the table gives about 120,000 clones, of which nearly 90% were detected only once. The ten largest clones capture 1.1% of the sample. The donors belonged to the validation cohort of about 110 subjects, which was separate from the approximately 700-subject first cohort. As for this clone: The antigen it binds to is not known. Per-nucleotide qualities are absent, and no much larger clonotype sits a single base away.

Study-wide findings and limitations: The study listed 150 to 200 TCR beta chains as associated with cytomegalovirus. Of the cluster scores, 85% to 95% were above 0 in a later analysis, which found that TCRs clustered in the first cohort also tended to co-occur in the approximately 130 validation repertoires. The authors suggested that the approach could potentially be extended to other disease states and immunological phenotypes. Most TCR sequences were seen in very few donors, while some public TCRs were found in many individuals. In both the original and validation cohorts, the classifier was reported to diagnose cytomegalovirus status with high specificity and sensitivity. The validation cohort had no HLA typing available for a later analysis, so co-occurrence within that cohort was assessed over all 120 or so repertoires. A few of the identified cytomegalovirus-associated TCR beta chains were confirmed in vitro to be specific for cytomegalovirus antigens.

Reading from cysteine to phenylalanine, the CDR3 counts 16 amino acids. Only CDR3 DNA remains: 48 bases, in frame from the first base. CDR1 and CDR2 are drawn from the germline V gene: LGHNA, YNFKEQ. Trimming costs V 0 bases and J 1 base, and their ends lie 10 bases apart. This sequence was found in a woman between 18 and 29 years old in good health and CMV-seronegative. The sequenced sample consisted of PBMCs. This chain joins TRBV4-2 to TRBJ1-3; no D gene call is confident. The CDR3 amino acid sequence is: CASSQDEELSGNTIYF. In nucleotides, the sequence is TGTGCCAGCAGCCAAGACGAGGAGTTGTCTGGAAACACCATATATTTT.